One sample yielded the 20 T cell receptor beta chains listed below, sequenced in a study of blood T cell repertoires in COVID-19 (dated by TCRdb to about 2020). The library relied on the immunoSEQ multiplex PCR assay. TCRdb retrieved this table from immuneACCESS and kept in-frame rearrangements only. Not all clones are present; in checked studies, unresolved V genes account for under half, and no reason is known for the remainder. In this sample the table shows a few hundred thousand clones, 80% to 90% of which occur a single time. The ten largest account for approximately 4.6% of the sample. Input material: peripheral blood. The source of these receptors is a woman in her thirties or forties who had recovered from COVID-19.

This clone appeared a few times. The rearrangement links TRBV2 to TRBJ1-1; D call uncertain. This CDR3 region has 13 residues. V lost 8 bases to trimming and J lost 0 bases, with 10 bases between them. Germline V CDR1 and CDR2: SNHLY, FYNNEI. CDR3 bases: TGTGCCAGCTGGCAGGATATGAACACTGAAGCTTTCTTT. Protein sequence: CASWQDMNTEAFF. Full variable domain (rest looked up from reference TRBV2 and TRBJ1-1): EPEVTQTPSHQVTQMGQEVILRCVPISNHLYFYWYRQILGQKVEFLVSFYNNEISEKSEIFDDQFSVERPDGSNFTLKIRSTKLEDSAMYFCASWQDMNTEAFFGQGTRLTVV.

V is TRBV3-1 (or the pseudogene TRBV3-2) and J is TRBJ1-3; D ambiguous. Germline CDR1 reads LGHDT; CDR2 reads YNNKEL (reference sequence). The ends were cut back, 1 base at V and 0 bases at J, with 10 bases in the middle. The CDR3 consists of 16 residues. CDR3 sequence (DNA): TGTGCCAGCAGCCAAGGGGCTTTCAGCTCTGGAAACACCATATATTTT. Its translation: CASSQGAFSSGNTIYF.

In its sample, this clone was seen a few times. V is TRBV6-6 and J is TRBJ2-7, with D tentatively TRBD2 (6 bases). Trimming removed 0 bases at V and 3 bases at J, with 15 bases between. The CDR3 is 16 amino acids. Germline values: CDR1 MNHNY, CDR2 SVGAGI (reference sequence). CDR3 residues: CASSYSTGDSYYEQYF. CDR3 bases: TGTGCCAGCAGTTACTCGACGGGGGACTCCTACTACGAGCAGTACTTC.

CDR3 DNA: TGTGCCAGCAGCTTAGAGGGGACAGGGGTGCACGAGCAGTACTTC. Encoded protein: CASSLEGTGVHEQYF. The J gene is TRBJ2-7, the V gene TRBV7-6, with TRBD1 matching over 10 bases. The CDR3 is 15 residues long. Germline V CDR1 and CDR2: SGHVS, FNYEAQ. J gave up 5 bases and V 1 base, and 5 bases lay outside the gene matches.

Only one count was recorded for this clone. The chain recombines TRBV19 with TRBJ2-4; D is perhaps TRBD2 (6 bases). V gave up 5 bases and J gave up 6 bases, with 11 bases separating them. This CDR3 comprises 13 residues. The germline gives CDR1 LNHDA, CDR2 SQIVND (reference sequence). The CDR3 nucleotides read TGTGCCAGTAGTGGCGGGACGGCAAACATTCAGTACTTC. Its protein is CASSGGTANIQYF.

This sequence joins TRBV6-5 and TRBJ2-2, with D tentatively TRBD2 (7 bases). CDR3 length equals 16 residues. Germline CDR1 reads MNHEY; CDR2 reads SVGAGI. V lost 0 bases to trimming and J lost 5 bases, with 13 bases between them. In DNA, the CDR3 is TGTGCCAGCAGTTACTCCGGGGGGCTGGCGACCGGGGAGCTGTTTTTT. This gives the protein CASSYSGGLATGELFF.

This chain joins TRBV7-3 and TRBJ1-1; 8 nucleotides line up with TRBD1. CDR1 SGHTA and CDR2 FQGTGA come from the germline V gene. Trimming cost V 2 bases and J 2 bases; bases outside gene matches: 1. The CDR3 runs 14 residues. The CDR3 loop reads CASSLGQGNTEAFF. Here the CDR3 DNA reads TGTGCCAGCAGCTTAGGACAGGGCAACACTGAAGCTTTCTTT.

Only one count was recorded for this clone. The chain has TRBV30 and TRBJ2-3; 7 bases are shared with TRBD2. The CDR3 runs to 18 residues. Trimming at V came to 7 bases and at J to 0 bases, leaving 19 bases not matched to a gene. In germline, CDR1 is GTSNPN, CDR2 SVGIG (reference sequence). CDR3 residues: CAFTKGLADKVSTDTQYF. DNA of the CDR3: TGTGCCTTCACGAAAGGGCTAGCGGATAAAGTTAGCACAGATACGCAGTATTTT.

This chain links TRBV14 with TRBJ1-1, with 9 positions matching TRBD1. CDR1 and CDR2 from the germline V gene are SGHDN and FVKESK. With V trimmed by 4 bases and J by 9 bases, 9 bases remained unmatched. The CDR3 is made up of 14 amino acids. CDR3 region: CASSPNPTGGKAFF. The CDR3 nucleotides read TGTGCCAGCAGCCCTAATCCGACAGGGGGGAAAGCTTTCTTT. The whole variable domain, filled in from reference TRBV14 and TRBJ1-1, reads EAGVTQFPSHSVIEKGQTVTLRCDPISGHDNLYWYRRVMGKEIKFLLHFVKESKQDESGMPNNRFLAERTGGTYSTLKVQPAELEDSGVYFCASSPNPTGGKAFFGQGTRLTVV.

The chain joins TRBV28 to TRBJ1-1, with no clear D. V dropped 6 bases and J dropped 7 bases, with 15 bases sitting between them. CDR1 and CDR2 (germline): MDHEN, SYDVKM. This CDR3 spans 13 amino acids. The CDR3 reads CASSAASGGEAFF. The CDR3 nucleotides read TGTGCCAGCAGCGCCGCCTCAGGTGGTGAAGCTTTCTTT.

The chain recombines TRBV5-1 with TRBJ1-1, with D uncertain. Germline V gene data show CDR1 as SGHRS and CDR2 as YFSETQ. The germline V and J ends were trimmed by 6 bases and 0 bases, with 15 bases remaining between them. This CDR3 spans 15 amino acids. CDR3 DNA: TGCGCCAGCACCCTGGACGGGGTAATGAACACTGAAGCTTTCTTT. It codes for CASTLDGVMNTEAFF.

The rearrangement joins TRBV7-2 to TRBJ2-2; D is possibly TRBD2 (7 bases). Trimming took 5 bases from V and 4 from J, leaving 11 bases between them. Germline V gene sequence: CDR1 SGHTA, CDR2 FQGNSA. There are 14 residues in the CDR3. The chain's CDR3 is CASSRGGATGELFF. CDR3 sequence (DNA): TGTGCCAGCAGCAGGGGGGGCGCCACCGGGGAGCTGTTTTTT.

The V gene is TRBV19, the J gene TRBJ2-6; the D is unclear. Germline-derived CDR1 and CDR2 are LNHDA and SQIVND (reference sequence). This CDR3 has 15 residues. V was cut by 1 base and J by 5 bases, with 9 bases left in between. The CDR3 sequence is CASSIVPVRANVLTF. DNA of the CDR3: TGTGCCAGTAGTATAGTCCCGGTTCGGGCCAACGTCCTGACTTTC.

This chain joins TRBV27 and TRBJ1-6; maybe TRBD1 (5 bases). This CDR3 is built from 16 residues. CDR1 is MNHEY and CDR2 is SMNVEV in the germline V gene (reference sequence). Trimming cost V 0 bases and J 8 bases, with 14 bases left between them. The CDR3 DNA reads TGTGCCAGCAGTTTATCGAATTCCAGGGCTGATTCACCCCTCCACTTT. This sequence encodes CASSLSNSRADSPLHF.

The J gene is TRBJ2-3, the V gene TRBV2, with 9 bases that match TRBD1. The CDR3 is made up of 14 amino acids. CDR1 and CDR2 from the germline V gene are SNHLY and FYNNEI. J lost 4 bases, V lost 10 bases, and 9 bases had no gene match. The CDR3 DNA reads as TGTGCCATCGAGGACAGGGGAAGGGCAGATACGCAGTATTTT. Residues: CAIEDRGRADTQYF.

Of note for this clone: Other DNA sequences in the sample encode the same CDR3. The chain combines TRBV12-3 or TRBV12-4 with TRBJ2-3; D call uncertain. Trimming left V 6 bases short and J 0 bases short, with 4 bases between. The CDR3 contains 12 residues. DNA for the CDR3: TGTGCCAGCAGCTTCAGCACAGATACGCAGTATTTT. Its protein product is CASSFSTDTQYF.

The chain links TRBV9 to TRBJ1-4, with D unclear. This CDR3 region has 16 residues. Germline V lookup: CDR1 SGDLS, CDR2 YYNGEE. Trimming stripped 2 bases from V and 2 bases from J, with 13 bases between. CDR3 nucleotides: TGTGCCAGCAGCGTCGGGTCGACGGGGACTAATGAAAAACTGTTTTTT. Residues: CASSVGSTGTNEKLFF.

A single count supports this clone. The chain uses TRBV11-3 and TRBJ1-1; D remains ambiguous. The CDR3 consists of 11 residues. The germline V and J ends were trimmed by 3 bases and 8 bases, with 7 bases remaining between them. Per the germline V gene, CDR1 is SGHNT and CDR2 is YENEEA. CDR3 amino acids: CASSLGSEAFF. The CDR3 DNA is TGTGCCAGCAGCTTGGGGAGCGAAGCTTTCTTT.

The J gene is TRBJ2-2, the V gene TRBV7-2; D is unresolved. Germline-derived CDR1 and CDR2 are SGHTA and FQGNSA. CDR3 size: 15 residues. V lost 4 bases, J lost 5 bases, and 14 bases lay in between. The CDR3 loop is CASSSLTEFTGELFF. CDR3 coding DNA: TGTGCCAGCAGCTCTTTAACAGAATTTACCGGGGAGCTGTTTTTT.

This rearrangement joins TRBV5-5 to TRBJ2-3, with 9 bases matching TRBD2. J was trimmed by 2 bases and V by 0 bases; bases with no gene match: 7. Germline V gene sequence: CDR1 SGHKS, CDR2 YYEKEE (reference sequence). This CDR3 comprises 17 residues. The CDR3 here is CASSLGASGALTDTQYF. The CDR3 DNA sequence: TGTGCCAGCAGCTTGGGAGCTAGCGGGGCCCTCACAGATACGCAGTATTTT.